This TCR beta chain was identified in a study of blood T cell repertoires in COVID-19. Study in general: Both acute and convalescent COVID-19 samples were obtained from the United States, Italy and Spain. T cells, B-cell-depleted T cells, or PBMCs provided the cDNA or gDNA that served as material.

As processed by the authors: Estimated nucleated cell counts came from reference gene primer amplification. TCRdb's table, derived via immunoSEQ multiplex PCR, lists solely in-frame clones and lacks some. V, J and clone size were drawn from that table, and D and trimming were deduced from the DNA. The sample includes around 92,000 clones, 80% to 90% of them seen just once. The germline V gene encodes CDR1 MNHEY and CDR2 SVGAGI. V lost 6 bases, J lost 1 base, and 6 bases stayed unmatched. CDR3 length equals 15 residues. The TCR was taken from an elderly woman with active COVID-19. This rearrangement joins TRBV6-5 to TRBJ1-3; TRBD1 matches at 7 bases. The specimen sequenced was peripheral blood. The CDR3 loop reads CASSRQGQSGNTIYF. CDR3 bases: TGTGCCAGCAGCCGACAGGGACAATCTGGAAACACCATATATTTT.